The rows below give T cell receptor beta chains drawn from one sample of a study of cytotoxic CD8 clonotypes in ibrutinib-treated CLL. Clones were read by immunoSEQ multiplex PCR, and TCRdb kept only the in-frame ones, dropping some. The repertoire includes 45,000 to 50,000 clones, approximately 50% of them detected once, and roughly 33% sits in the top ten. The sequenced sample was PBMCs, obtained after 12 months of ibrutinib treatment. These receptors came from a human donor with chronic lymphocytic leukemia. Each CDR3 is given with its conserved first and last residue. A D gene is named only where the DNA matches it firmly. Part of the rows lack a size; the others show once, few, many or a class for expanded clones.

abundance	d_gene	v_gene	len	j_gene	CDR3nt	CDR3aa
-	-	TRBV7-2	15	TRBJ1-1	TGTGCCAGCAGCTTACAGTACGGGGTTCACGCTGAAGCTTTCTTT	CASSLQYGVHAEAFF
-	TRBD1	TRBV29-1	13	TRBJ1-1	TGCAGCGCTGACAGGGCCGAAGGCACTGAAGCTTTCTTT	CSADRAEGTEAFF
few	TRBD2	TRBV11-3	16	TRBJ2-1	TGTGCCAGCAGCTTATCCGGGACTAGCGGGAGCAGAGAGCAGTTCTTC	CASSLSGTSGSREQFF
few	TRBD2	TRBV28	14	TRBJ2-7	TGTGCCAGCACCCCCCAGGGACTAGCCCACGAGCAGTACTTC	CASTPQGLAHEQYF
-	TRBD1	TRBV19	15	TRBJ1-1	TGTGCCAGTAGAACGCCGGGACAGGGGAACACTGAAGCTTTCTTT	CASRTPGQGNTEAFF
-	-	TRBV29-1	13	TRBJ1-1	TGCAGCGTTGTTTCGGGGGTGAACACTGAAGCTTTCTTT	CSVVSGVNTEAFF
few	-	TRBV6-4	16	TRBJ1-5	TGTGCCAGCAGTGACTCGAACACCTATAGCAATCAGCCCCAGCATTTT	CASSDSNTYSNQPQHF
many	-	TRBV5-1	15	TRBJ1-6	TGCGCCAGCAGCTTGGGGCAGGGTGGTAATTCACCCCTCCACTTT	CASSLGQGGNSPLHF
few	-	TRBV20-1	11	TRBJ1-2	TGCAGCCCCGCAGCCCGGAATGGCTACACCTTC	CSPAARNGYTF
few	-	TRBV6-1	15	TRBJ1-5	TGTGCCAGCAGCCCAGGCGGACAGCGGGGGCAGCCCCAGCATTTT	CASSPGGQRGQPQHF
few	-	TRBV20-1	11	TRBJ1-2	TGCAGTGCTAGAGATTCCAGTCGCTACACCTTC	CSARDSSRYTF
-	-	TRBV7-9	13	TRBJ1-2	TGTGCCAGCAGCCAAGGGAGTAACTATGGCTACACCTTC	CASSQGSNYGYTF
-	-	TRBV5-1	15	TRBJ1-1	TGCGCCAGCAGCCCTAGGGGGGAATGGAACACTGAAGCTTTCTTT	CASSPRGEWNTEAFF
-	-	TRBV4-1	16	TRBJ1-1	TGCGCCAGCAGCCACGGAGGACAGTTCCTCAACACTGAAGCTTTCTTT	CASSHGGQFLNTEAFF
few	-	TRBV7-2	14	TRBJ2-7	TGTGCCAGCAGCTTAGGTAAAGGGCCCTACGAGCAGTACTTC	CASSLGKGPYEQYF
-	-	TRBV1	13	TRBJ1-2	TGCACCAGCTTCCCGGGACAGGGGCAAGGCTACACCTTC	CTSFPGQGQGYTF
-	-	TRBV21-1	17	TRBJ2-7	TGTGCCAGCAACCTATGGAGACTAGCGGGTAACTCCTACGAGCAGTACTTC	CASNLWRLAGNSYEQYF
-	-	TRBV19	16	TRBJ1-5	TGTGCCAGTAGTTCTCGCCGGACAGATAGCAATCAGCCCCAGCATTTT	CASSSRRTDSNQPQHF
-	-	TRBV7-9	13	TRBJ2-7	TGTGCCAGCAGCTTTATGACATCCTACGAGCAGTACTTC	CASSFMTSYEQYF
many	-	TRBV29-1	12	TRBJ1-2	TGCAGCGTTGAAGACGGGACACTTGGCTACACCTTC	CSVEDGTLGYTF
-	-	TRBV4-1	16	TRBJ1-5	TGCGCCAGCAGCCAAGATTGGGCGAGGGGTGAGCAGCCCCAGCATTTT	CASSQDWARGEQPQHF
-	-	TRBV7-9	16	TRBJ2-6	TGTGCCAGCAGCTTAGAAGGGGGTTTTGGGGCCAACGTCCTGACTTTC	CASSLEGGFGANVLTF
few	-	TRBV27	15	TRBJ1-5	TGTGCCAGCGGCCGCCGGGACGGTAGCAATCAGCCCCAGCATTTT	CASGRRDGSNQPQHF
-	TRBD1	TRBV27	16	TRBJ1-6	TGTGCCAGCAGTCCACGGACAGGGGGGAATAATTCACCCCTCCACTTT	CASSPRTGGNNSPLHF